This T cell receptor (beta chain) was observed in a study of shared clonotypes between healthy human individuals. Whole-study context: CD4 naive and CD4 memory each took three plates per donor, while CD8 naive took two and CD8 memory one.

This CDR3 is 12 amino acids long. V gave up 5 bases and J gave up 8 bases, with 10 bases separating them. Germline V gene sequence: CDR1 SGHTA, CDR2 FQGNSA. The data were produced by immunoSEQ multiplex PCR, yet TCRdb's version contains in-frame clones alone and is incomplete. The table lists more than 2 million clones, approximately 94% of them singletons. This clone was counted a single time. Its target is unknown. Study-wide results and caveats: Tissues were not sampled, only blood, and their repertoires likely differ.

Sequenced material: naive CD4+ T cells sorted from blood. Subset here: CD45RA+ positively selected. The chain combines TRBV7-2 with TRBJ1-5; no reliable D call. This receptor was obtained from a man between 18 and 29 years old in good health. The CDR3 reads CASSRVREPQHF. The CDR3 DNA is TGTGCCAGCAGCAGGGTGAGGGAGCCCCAGCATTTT.